These T cell receptor beta chains were read from a single sample in a study of cytomegalovirus exposure and HLA in healthy donors. The method was immunoSEQ multiplex PCR; TCRdb's version includes in-frame clones alone and lacks a portion of them. The table records around 180,000 clones, over 65% of them present only once. Sequencing was performed on PBMCs. These receptors came from a woman aged 25 to 45 in good health and CMV-seropositive. Each CDR3 is given with its conserved first and last residue. The order of the fields is J gene, V gene, D gene, clone size, CDR3 DNA, CDR3 protein. A D gene is named only where the DNA matches it firmly. Not all rows give a size; the values are once, few, many and, for expanded clones, a class.

TRBJ1-2 | TRBV25-1 | TRBD1 | NA | TGTGCCAGCAGTGACCGATTAGGGACAGGGGCCATTGGCTACACCTTC | CASSDRLGTGAIGYTF
TRBJ2-7 | TRBV19 | TRBD1 | NA | TGTGCCAGTAGTATTGAGACAGGGGGTGTCTACGAGCAGTACTTC | CASSIETGGVYEQYF
TRBJ2-4 | TRBV4-2 | TRBD2 | NA | TGTGCCAGCAGCCAAGATCAGCCTAGCGGGAGTGACATTCAGTACTTC | CASSQDQPSGSDIQYF
TRBJ2-2 | TRBV6-5 | TRBD1 | once | TGTGCCAGCAGCCCACAGGGGGCAACCGGGGAGCTGTTTTTT | CASSPQGATGELFF
TRBJ2-5 | TRBV2 | NA | NA | TGTGCCAGCAGTACTACTCAAGAGACCCAGTACTTC | CASSTTQETQYF
TRBJ1-5 | TRBV21-1 | NA | NA | TGTGCCAGCAGCGAATGGGAAGTTGTGTTACCGGACAGGGGATTAAATCAGCCCCAGCATTTT | CASSEWEVVLPDRGLNQPQHF
TRBJ2-1 | TRBV28 | NA | NA | TGTGCCAGCAGTTTACCGGGAACCTACAATGAGCAGTTCTTC | CASSLPGTYNEQFF
TRBJ2-7 | TRBV27 | NA | few | TGTGCCAGCAGTTCGTACCCGGACGGGATCTACGAGCAGTACTTC | CASSSYPDGIYEQYF
TRBJ1-5 | TRBV4-1 | NA | NA | TGCGCCAGCAGCCAAGGGCCCCCAGGGGTGAATCAGCCCCAGCATTTT | CASSQGPPGVNQPQHF
TRBJ1-3 | TRBV15 | TRBD1 | NA | TGTGCCACCAGCAGAGGATCCACCGGGACAGCAGGAAACACCATATATTTT | CATSRGSTGTAGNTIYF
TRBJ2-7 | TRBV11-3 | TRBD2 | once | TGTGCCAGCAGCTCAAGGAGGGGACTAGCGGGAATCTACGAGCAGTACTTC | CASSSRRGLAGIYEQYF
TRBJ1-2 | TRBV2 | TRBD1 | NA | TGTGCCAGCAGCCCGGGACAGCCCTATGGCTACACCTTC | CASSPGQPYGYTF
TRBJ2-5 | TRBV6-1 | TRBD1 | NA | TGTGCCAGCCGGACAGGGGGCCTGGAGACCCAGTACTTC | CASRTGGLETQYF
TRBJ2-1 | TRBV7-2 | TRBD2 | NA | TGTGCCAGCAGCTTAGCCCATGGGGGAGTGACGACTAGCGGGAGAGTAGGGAATGAGCAGTTCTTC | CASSLAHGGVTTSGRVGNEQFF
TRBJ2-7 | TRBV5-1 | TRBD1 | NA | TGCGCCAGCAGCCCCGGGGACAGGGACTCCTACGAGCAGTACTTC | CASSPGDRDSYEQYF
TRBJ2-7 | TRBV19 | TRBD1 | NA | TGTGCCAGTAGCGACACAGGGGGTGGATACGAGCAGTACTTC | CASSDTGGGYEQYF
TRBJ1-2 | TRBV29-1 | TRBD1 | NA | TGCAGCGTTGTTAATCTTGGACAGGGCGGTGCGGGATTACGCTACACCTTC | CSVVNLGQGGAGLRYTF
TRBJ2-7 | TRBV7-2 | TRBD2 | NA | TGTGCCAGCAGCTTAGGGCTAGCGGTGAGCTCCTACGAGCAGTACTTC | CASSLGLAVSSYEQYF
TRBJ1-2 | TRBV25-1 | NA | NA | TGTGCCAGCAGTGAATCCACCTCTACTGGCTACACCTTC | CASSESTSTGYTF
TRBJ2-5 | TRBV28 | NA | NA | TGTGCCAGCAGTTTGATCTCCCCAGGGCAGGAGACCCAGTACTTC | CASSLISPGQETQYF
TRBJ2-5 | TRBV13 | NA | NA | TGTGCCAGCAGCTTAGGCTCGGTGGAGACCCAGTACTTC | CASSLGSVETQYF
TRBJ2-7 | TRBV29-1 | NA | NA | TGCAGCGTCGCAGACAGGTGGGAGCAGTACTTC | CSVADRWEQYF
TRBJ1-5 | TRBV7-2 | NA | NA | TGTGCCAGCAGCCCCACCCCTAGGTATCAGCCCCAGCATTTT | CASSPTPRYQPQHF
TRBJ2-7 | TRBV4-2 | NA | NA | TGTGCCAGCAGCCAAGTGTCCGGGTACGACGAGCAGTACTTC | CASSQVSGYDEQYF
TRBJ2-3 | TRBV11-3 | TRBD2 | NA | TGTGCCAGCAGCTTAGATGCGGGAGCAGATACGCAGTATTTT | CASSLDAGADTQYF
TRBJ1-5 | TRBV21-1 | NA | NA | TGTGCCAGCAGCAAAGGCTCACATTCGGGGGGATTACAGCCCCAGCATTTT | CASSKGSHSGGLQPQHF
TRBJ1-5 | TRBV5-5 | NA | NA | TGTGCCAGCAGCTTGTCGGTCGGCAATCAGCCCCAGCATTTT | CASSLSVGNQPQHF
TRBJ2-7 | TRBV6-5 | NA | NA | TGTGCCAGCCCTAGGGAGCAGTACTTC | CASPREQYF
TRBJ1-5 | TRBV27 | NA | once | TGTGCCAGCAGTTTAGTTATGGGGCGGGGGCAGCCCCAGCATTTT | CASSLVMGRGQPQHF
TRBJ2-3 | TRBV13 | NA | NA | TGTGCCAGCAGCCCCCGCTCGGAGGATAGCACAGATACGCAGTATTTT | CASSPRSEDSTDTQYF
TRBJ2-1 | TRBV9 | NA | NA | TGTGCCAGCAGCGCCGCGGGATCCCAATCTAATGAGCAGTTCTTC | CASSAAGSQSNEQFF
TRBJ2-1 | TRBV4-2 | TRBD2 | NA | TGTGCCAGCAGCCAAGGACTAGCTGCACTCCTGGGTTACAATGAGCAGTTCTTC | CASSQGLAALLGYNEQFF
TRBJ1-1 | TRBV27 | NA | NA | TGTGCCAGCTCCTCAGGGCATGATGAAGCTTTCTTT | CASSSGHDEAFF
TRBJ2-3 | TRBV2 | NA | NA | TGTGCCAGCAGTGAAGGTTCCATAGATACGCAGTATTTT | CASSEGSIDTQYF
TRBJ2-3 | TRBV6-6 | TRBD2 | NA | TGTGCCAGCAGGGGACTAGCGGGTCCAGATACGCAGTATTTT | CASRGLAGPDTQYF
TRBJ1-5 | TRBV7-9 | NA | NA | TGTGCCAGCAGCTCGGACAGATCATATAGCAATCAGCCCCAGCATTTT | CASSSDRSYSNQPQHF
TRBJ2-2 | TRBV6-5 | TRBD1 | once | TGTGCCAGCAGAGAGACAGGGGGCTTGACCGGGGAGCTGTTTTTT | CASRETGGLTGELFF
TRBJ2-7 | TRBV5-1 | NA | NA | TGCGCCAGCAGCTCCCAAAACTACGAGCAGTACTTC | CASSSQNYEQYF
TRBJ2-5 | TRBV11-2 | NA | NA | TGTGCCAGCAGCTTATTGGCAGGGGGGCGAGAGACCCAGTACTTC | CASSLLAGGRETQYF
TRBJ2-5 | TRBV5-1 | NA | NA | TGCGCCAGCAGCTTGGAGCCACAAGAGACCCAGTACTTC | CASSLEPQETQYF
TRBJ2-6 | TRBV10-2 | TRBD2 | few | TGCGCCAGCAGTGAGCCATGGGGACTAGCGGGGGTCTCTGGGGCCAACGTCCTGACTTTC | CASSEPWGLAGVSGANVLTF
TRBJ1-5 | TRBV10-3 | NA | NA | TGTGCCATCACGGGGGGACCCAATCAGCCCCAGCATTTT | CAITGGPNQPQHF
TRBJ2-1 | TRBV5-4 | TRBD2 | few | TGTGCCACCCTGGGTCCGACTAGCGGGAGAAGCAATGAGCAGTTCTTC | CATLGPTSGRSNEQFF
TRBJ2-1 | TRBV4-1 | NA | NA | TGCGCCAGCAGCCAAGATCTCAGGCCTGGGGAGGTGGGTGAGCAGTTCTTC | CASSQDLRPGEVGEQFF
TRBJ2-3 | TRBV5-1 | TRBD2 | NA | TGCGCCAGCAGCCCGACAATAGCGGGACTTACAGATACGCAGTATTTT | CASSPTIAGLTDTQYF